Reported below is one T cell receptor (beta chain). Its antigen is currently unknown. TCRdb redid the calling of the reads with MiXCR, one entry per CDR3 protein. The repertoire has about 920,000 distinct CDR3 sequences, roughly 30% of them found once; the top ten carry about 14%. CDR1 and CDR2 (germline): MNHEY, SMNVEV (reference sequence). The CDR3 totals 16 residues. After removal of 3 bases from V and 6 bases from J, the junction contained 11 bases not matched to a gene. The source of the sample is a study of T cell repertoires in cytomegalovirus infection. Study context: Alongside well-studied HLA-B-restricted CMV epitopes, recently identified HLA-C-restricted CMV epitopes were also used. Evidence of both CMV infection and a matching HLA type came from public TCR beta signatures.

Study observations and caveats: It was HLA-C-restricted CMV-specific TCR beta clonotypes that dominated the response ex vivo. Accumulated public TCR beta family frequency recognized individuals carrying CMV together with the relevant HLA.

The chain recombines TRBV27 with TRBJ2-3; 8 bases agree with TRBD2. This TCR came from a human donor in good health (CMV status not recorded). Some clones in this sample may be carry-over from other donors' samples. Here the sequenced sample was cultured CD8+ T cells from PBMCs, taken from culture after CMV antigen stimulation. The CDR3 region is CASSFRPGLERDTQYF. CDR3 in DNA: TGTGCCAGCAGTTTTCGGCCGGGACTAGAGCGGGATACGCAGTATTTT.